The next 12 T cell receptor beta chains were all read from a single sample in a study of T cell responses to AZD1222 COVID-19 vaccine. TCRdb's copy holds only in-frame clones and misses some; the assay was immunoSEQ multiplex PCR. The sample shows approximately 91,000 clones, approximately 90% of them seen only once. The specimen was peripheral blood, collected on day 0 of AZD1222 vaccination. The source of these receptors is an adult in good health.

The table lists this clone with a few counts. This chain uses TRBV30 with TRBJ1-2; the D is unclear. Germline-derived CDR1 and CDR2 are GTSNPN and SVGIG (reference sequence). Deletions cut 8 bases from V and 5 bases from J, with 18 bases between. The CDR3 is 13 amino acids. The CDR3 DNA reads TGTGCCCAGGCCCCATCATCCCTTTATGGCTACACCTTC. Amino acid sequence: CAQAPSSLYGYTF.

The rearrangement uses TRBV10-3 and TRBJ1-2, with a weak D call TRBD1 (5 bases). This CDR3 has 16 amino acids. Deletions cut 11 bases from V and 5 bases from J, with 27 bases between. The germline V gene has CDR1 ENHRY and CDR2 SYGVKD. In nucleotides, the CDR3 is TGTGCCGTCACGCCCCAGGATTCCAGGGACTTATATGGCTACACCTTC. The encoded protein is CAVTPQDSRDLYGYTF.

The CDR3 region has the DNA TGTGCCAGTAGTATCCCCGGGGGCCGGGACACTGAAGCTTTCTTT. Amino acid sequence: CASSIPGGRDTEAFF. The chain recombines TRBV19 with TRBJ1-1; D is perhaps TRBD1 (6 bases). The CDR3 sequence is 15 residues long. V lost 3 bases to trimming and J lost 3 bases, with 14 bases between them. From germline, CDR1 is LNHDA and CDR2 SQIVND (reference sequence).

A single count supports this clone. The chain carries TRBV10-3 and TRBJ1-6; TRBD1 matches 11 bases. J lost 9 bases, V lost 2 bases, and 3 bases had no gene match. The CDR3 extends over 15 amino acids. Per germline, CDR1 ENHRY and CDR2 SYGVKD. CDR3 protein: CAISERTGGGSPLHF. CDR3 DNA: TGTGCCATCAGTGAGCGGACAGGGGGCGGTTCACCCCTCCACTTT.

The chain links TRBV27 to TRBJ1-1; the D gene is possibly TRBD1 (5 bases). V was cut by 2 bases and J by 7 bases, with 8 bases left in between. The CDR3 has 12 residues. Germline assignment: CDR1 MNHEY and CDR2 SMNVEV (reference sequence). In DNA form, the CDR3 reads TGTGCCAGCAGTTTACCAGGGTTTGAAGCTTTCTTT. This translates into CASSLPGFEAFF.

CDR3 DNA sequence: TGTGCCTGGAGTGTCGCCTCAGCGGGTTCACCCCTCCACTTT. Its translation is CAWSVASAGSPLHF. The chain uses TRBV30 and TRBJ1-6, with D unclear. Germline CDR1 reads GTSNPN; CDR2 reads SVGIG (reference sequence). The ends were cut back, 0 bases at V and 9 bases at J, with 12 bases in the middle. The CDR3 covers 14 residues. The full variable domain, rest sourced from reference TRBV30 and TRBJ1-6, is SQTIHQWPATLVQPVGSPLSLECTVEGTSNPNLYWYRQAAGRGLQLLFYSVGIGQISSEVPQNLSASRPQDRQFILSSKKLLLSDSGFYLCAWSVASAGSPLHFGNGTRLTVT.

This chain connects TRBV7-2 to TRBJ2-7; possible D gene TRBD2, 5 bases. Trimming shortened V by 4 bases and J by 1 base, and 14 bases separated the two germline ends. The CDR3 consists of 15 residues. Per the germline V gene, CDR1 is SGHTA and CDR2 is FQGNSA. CDR3 sequence (DNA): TGTGCCAGCAGCTCGCCTACGGGATTGTCCTACGAGCAGTACTTC. Protein sequence: CASSSPTGLSYEQYF. Full variable domain (remainder filled in from reference TRBV7-2 and TRBJ2-7): GAGVSQSPSNKVTEKGKDVELRCDPISGHTALYWYRQSLGQGLEFLIYFQGNSAPDKSGLPSDRFSAERTGGSVSTLTIQRTQQEDSAVYLCASSSPTGLSYEQYFGPGTRLTVT.

The gene calls are TRBV7-6 and TRBJ1-2, with unresolved D. CDR3 length: 13 residues. The V end lost 1 base, the J end lost 3 bases, and 6 bases lay between the germline ends. Germline V gives CDR1 SGHVS, CDR2 FNYEAQ. The CDR3 DNA follows: TGTGCCAGCAGCTTAGACACGGACTATGGCTACACCTTC. This codes for CASSLDTDYGYTF.

This clone was seen only once. V usage is TRBV6-1 and J usage is TRBJ2-1; no reliable D call. V was cut by 2 bases and J by 16 bases, with 18 bases left in between. There are 13 residues in the CDR3. Per the germline V gene, CDR1 is MNHNS and CDR2 is SASEGT. The CDR3 is CASSELRRLIVFF. CDR3 sequence (DNA): TGTGCCAGCAGTGAATTAAGAAGGTTAATCGTTTTCTTC.

The genes are TRBV1 and TRBJ1-1. TRBV1 is reported as a pseudogene. The CDR3 contains 13 residues. CDR3: CTTRPGTNTEAFF. CDR3 bases: TGCACCACAAGGCCAGGGACGAACACTGAAGCTTTCTTT.

This clone is classed as medium-sized. The chain joins TRBV28 to TRBJ2-7, with 7 bases that match TRBD1. Germline V lookup: CDR1 MDHEN, CDR2 SYDVKM. After removal of 5 bases from V and 0 bases from J, the junction contained 10 bases not matched to a gene. There are 16 residues in the CDR3. CDR3 sequence reads: CASSGIGTAFSYEQYF. The CDR3, as DNA: TGTGCCAGCAGTGGGATTGGGACAGCTTTCTCCTACGAGCAGTACTTC.

This clone occurred once. This chain links TRBV5-1 with TRBJ2-7, with a tentative D call TRBD1 (5 bases). With 0 bases removed from V and 3 bases from J, the gap between germline ends came to 10 bases. Germline CDR1 reads SGHRS; CDR2 reads YFSETQ. The CDR3 loop spans 14 amino acids. The CDR3 bases are TGCGCCAGCAGCTTGGAGGCAGGGCTCTACGAGCAGTACTTC. This translates into CASSLEAGLYEQYF. Using reference TRBV5-1 and TRBJ2-7 for the parts outside the CDR3, the full variable domain is KAGVTQTPRYLIKTRGQQVTLSCSPISGHRSVSWYQQTPGQGLQFLFEYFSETQRNKGNFPGRFSGRQFSNSRSEMNVSTLELGDSALYLCASSLEAGLYEQYFGPGTRLTVT.